This TCR beta chain was found in a study of radiation and T cells in renal cell carcinoma. Indicated time point: blood 4 weeks post-SBRT, at nephrectomy. Treatment reported: 15 Gy SBRT to primary tumor, nephrectomy 4 weeks later. Nephrectomy followed 15 Gy stereotactic body radiation by 4 weeks. The tumor was a clear cell renal cell carcinoma. There are 18 residues in the CDR3. Germline V CDR1 and CDR2: KGHSH, LQKENI. With V trimmed by 3 bases and J by 0 bases, 8 bases remained unmatched. Generated by immunoSEQ multiplex PCR, the TCRdb table keeps only in-frame clones and is missing some. This table holds 150,000 to 200,000 clones, about 88% found once.

This TCR derives from a woman in her forties or fifties with renal cell carcinoma. The sequenced sample was blood, obtained from a patient whose treatment included radiotherapy and nephrectomy. The chain is built from TRBV18 and TRBJ1-1; 12 bases match TRBD1. Written as DNA, the CDR3 is TGTGCCAGCTCACCGCCCGGGACAGGGGGCAGAATGAACACTGAAGCTTTCTTT. Its translation is CASSPPGTGGRMNTEAFF.